The present T cell receptor beta chain was sequenced within a study of blood T cells in healthy people across ages. Background on the study: For every two T cells, template switching captured about one barcoded beta molecule.

This clonotype was detected only a few times. A second PCR, run for about 7 to 11 cycles, used a sample-barcoded 5' primer plus a J-beta primer mix. One entry per CDR3 protein results from TCRdb running MiXCR on the 5' RACE reads. This table holds 750,000 to 850,000 distinct CDR3 sequences, roughly 25% found once. Germline V gene data show CDR1 as SGDLS and CDR2 as YYNGEE. This CDR3 has 14 amino acids. Trimming cost V 0 bases and J 3 bases, with 9 bases left between them. These data were likewise used in another study, on T cells of mothers and their children. From that study: Nine systemically healthy Caucasian donors: three mothers, six children. During the second PCR, the M1S primer introduced sample barcodes along with 2-4 random nucleotides. There was no detection of any persistent microchimeric T cell clones.

The clonotype comes from a boy aged 5-17 years in good health. The V and J genes are TRBV9 and TRBJ1-2; no firm D call. Sample: blood. CDR3 sequence (DNA): TGTGCCAGCAGCGTAGGGGGTTATGACTATGGCTACACCTTC. It is translated as CASSVGGYDYGYTF.